Below are 3 T cell receptor beta chains sequenced from a single sample in a study of T-cell memory formation after mild COVID-19. MiXCR, applied by TCRdb to the 5' RACE reads, yields one record per CDR3 protein. There are approximately 560,000 distinct CDR3 sequences in the sample; roughly 17% occur only once, and roughly 8% lies in the top ten. The sample taken for sequencing was PBMCs or a T cell subset sorted from them (not recorded which). All receptors derive from an adult woman who had mild COVID-19 (a few samples of this study predate the infection). Cell type and time point are not known.

J is TRBJ2-3 and V is TRBV18, with a tentative D call TRBD2 (6 bases). CDR3 length equals 16 residues. Trimming took 3 bases from V and 0 from J, leaving 13 bases between them. The germline V gene has CDR1 KGHSH and CDR2 LQKENI. The chain's CDR3 is CASSPAGTYSTDTQYF. The CDR3 DNA reads as TGTGCCAGCTCACCCGCGGGGACGTATAGCACAGATACGCAGTATTTT.

This chain links TRBV29-1 with TRBJ2-1; TRBD2 agrees at 13 bases. The germline gives CDR1 SQVTM, CDR2 ANQGSEA. After removal of 7 bases from V and 8 bases from J, the junction contained 14 bases not matched to a gene. CDR3 size: 16 residues. The CDR3 DNA follows: TGCAGCGCTGGGGGACTAGCGGGACGATTTGGCGATGAGCAGTTCTTC. It codes for CSAGGLAGRFGDEQFF.

This clonotype has more than one count but fewer than ten. This chain links TRBV24-1 with TRBJ2-2; 11 bases agree with TRBD1. From germline, CDR1 is KGHDR and CDR2 SFDVKD. This CDR3 has 16 residues. With V trimmed by 3 bases and J by 4 bases, 3 bases remained unmatched. For the CDR3, the DNA is TGTGCCACCAGTGATATGGACAGGGGGCTCACCGGGGAGCTGTTTTTT. As protein: CATSDMDRGLTGELFF.